This TCR beta chain is drawn from a study of vaccination and CD4 T cells after COVID-19. Treatment specified: approximately nine-day PBMC culture with coronavirus spike peptide pools or control peptides (ViraFEST assay). The collection of CD4+ T cells from the unexposed donor took place before the COVID-19 pandemic (2011-2018). Researchers used the Oncomine TCR Beta short-read assay to sequence DNA from cultured CD4+ T cells. TCRdb re-analysed the PCR reads in MiXCR, keeping a single row per CDR3 protein. There are 9,000 to 10,000 distinct CDR3 sequences in the sample; roughly 35% occur only once, and roughly an eighth lies in the top ten. This clonotype was seen a single time. Its antigen remains unidentified. This TCR derives from a human donor in good health. Specimen: CD4+ T cells from blood, cultured in vitro.

CDR3 in amino acids: CASSQVVLRFRVDTQYF. CDR3 DNA: TGCGCCAGCAGCCAAGTAGTTCTACGTTTTCGAGTAGATACGCAGTATTTT. The rearrangement uses TRBV4-1 and TRBJ2-3, with D hard to call. Germline CDR1 MGHRA, CDR2 YSYEKL. The CDR3 spans 17 residues. V was trimmed by 1 base and J by 5 bases, leaving 19 bases between them.